This T cell receptor beta chain comes out of a study of response to subunit inactivated influenza vaccine. Study-wide results and caveats: With each seasonal influenza vaccination, the authors suggested, few new T cells are recruited.

TCRdb re-called the RT-PCR reads with MiXCR, one entry per CDR3 protein. The sample has fewer than 600,000 distinct CDR3 sequences, approximately 7.3% seen once; the top ten hold approximately 14%. A word on this clonotype: Its antigen is undetermined. Lacking the conserved final phenylalanine or tryptophan, this CDR3 likely reflects a read error.

Germline values: CDR1 SGHRS, CDR2 YFSETQ. The CDR3 length is 15 residues. V shed 3 bases and J 4 bases; nucleotides not matched to a gene: 4. The rearrangement joins TRBV5-1 to TRBJ2-1; 10 positions match TRBD2. The sequences come from PBMCs from blood, collected 23 to 25 months after vaccination. The TCR was taken from a man aged 50-75 years who received an inactivated influenza vaccine. CDR3 bases: TGCGCCAGCAGCTGGAGCGGGGGGGCGTACAATGAGCAGTTCATC. It is translated as CASSWSGGAYNEQFI.